This T cell receptor beta chain was captured in a study of control samples from healthy donors and cancer patients. The CDR3 covers 14 residues. J lost 7 bases, V lost 5 bases, and 4 bases had no gene match. Germline lookup yields CDR1 SQVTM and CDR2 ANQGSEA. Notes on this clone: Other DNA sequences in the sample encode the same CDR3.

Clones were sequenced by immunoSEQ multiplex PCR, and TCRdb holds only the in-frame ones, with some missing. The repertoire holds 13,000 or so clones, with approximately 77% as singletons. The chain employs TRBV29-1 and TRBJ2-3, with 15 bases identical to TRBD2. Sequencing was carried out using formalin-fixed, paraffin-embedded tissue. The TCR was taken from a male donor with melanoma. The CDR3 sequence is CSVRTSGGAYTQYF. The CDR3, as DNA: TGCAGCGTTCGGACTAGCGGGGGGGCCTATACGCAGTATTTT.